This T cell receptor beta chain was found in a study of shared clonotypes between healthy human individuals. The count of this clone is one. CDR3 length equals 12 residues. The V end was cut by 6 bases, the J end by 5 bases, with 10 bases between. Germline lookup yields CDR1 MDHEN and CDR2 SYDVKM. The assay was immunoSEQ multiplex PCR, and TCRdb's table has in-frame clones only and misses some. The table lists hundreds of thousands of clones, 97% of them singletons. This rearrangement joins TRBV28 to TRBJ1-1; D call uncertain. This clonotype originated in a woman in her 30s in good health. The material sequenced was naive CD4+ T cells sorted from blood. Subset denoted: CD45RA+ positively selected. The CDR3 DNA follows: TGTGCCAGCAGACAACTGTTAACTGAAGCTTTCTTT. It codes for CASRQLLTEAFF.